This T cell receptor (beta chain) was profiled in a study of cytomegalovirus exposure and HLA in healthy donors. The PCR contained 60 Vbeta and 13 Jbeta primers. Method: immunoSEQ multiplex PCR; TCRdb's copy keeps in-frame clones and lacks some. The repertoire consists of 75,000 or so clones, with approximately 70% occurring once and the leading ten covering about 20%. The germline V gene has CDR1 SGHRS and CDR2 YFSETQ. Trimming took off 2 bases at V and 7 bases at J, with 15 bases between the two ends. CDR3 length: 15 residues. The gene calls are TRBV5-1 and TRBJ1-4; D is undetermined. The sequenced sample was PBMCs. The receptor was derived from a man aged 35 to 55 in good health and CMV-seropositive. For the CDR3, the DNA is TGCGCCAGCAGCTTTTACGCGGGGTCCGGTGAAAAACTGTTTTTT. Its protein product is CASSFYAGSGEKLFF.